The 23 T cell receptor beta chains in this list originate from one sample, sequenced in a study of STAT5B mutations in CD4+ large granular lymphocyte leukemia. Sequencing used immunoSEQ multiplex PCR; TCRdb keeps in-frame clones, though not all of them. Among about 31,000 clones listed, roughly 89% were seen once. The sample was CD4+ T cells from blood buffy coats. These receptors were obtained from a human donor in good health.

This chain links TRBV5-6 with TRBJ1-1; D gene unclear. Trimming shortened V by 4 bases and J by 2 bases, and 6 bases separated the two germline ends. This CDR3 has 12 residues. Per germline, CDR1 SGHDT and CDR2 YYEEEE. The CDR3 sequence is CASSISNTEAFF. The CDR3 region has the DNA TGTGCCAGCAGCATCTCCAACACTGAAGCTTTCTTT.

CDR3 bases: TGTGCCAGCAGTAGACAGGGGGAAATCGGCGAGCAGTACTTC. It specifies CASSRQGEIGEQYF. V is TRBV27 and J is TRBJ2-7, with 9 bases identical to TRBD1. CDR3 length: 14 residues. Germline lookup yields CDR1 MNHEY and CDR2 SMNVEV (reference sequence). V was pared by 5 bases and J by 6 bases, with 8 bases of the junction left unmatched.

The V gene is TRBV7-9, the J gene TRBJ2-2; D ambiguous. With 5 bases removed from V and 1 base from J, the gap between germline ends came to 2 bases. Germline V gene sequence: CDR1 SEHNR, CDR2 FQNEAQ (reference sequence). The CDR3 runs to 12 residues. CDR3 in amino acids: CASSRNTGELFF. The CDR3, as DNA: TGTGCCAGCAGCCGGAACACCGGGGAGCTGTTTTTT.

The genes are TRBV7-2 and TRBJ2-1; D may correspond to TRBD1 or TRBD2 (5 bases each). Germline V gene data show CDR1 as SGHTA and CDR2 as FQGNSA. This CDR3 region has 15 residues. V was shortened by 0 bases and J by 1 base, with 7 bases between the two germline ends. The DNA for the CDR3 is TGTGCCAGCAGCTTAGCGGGGGTATCCTACAATGAGCAGTTCTTC. It specifies CASSLAGVSYNEQFF.

The V gene is TRBV5-1, the J gene TRBJ1-4, with D tentatively TRBD1 (5 bases). The CDR3 is 14 amino acids. Trimming shortened V by 7 bases and J by 7 bases, and 17 bases separated the two germline ends. Germline CDR1 and CDR2: SGHRS and YFSETQ. The CDR3 loop is CASHLGLRVEKLFF. The CDR3 region has the DNA TGCGCCAGCCATCTGGGACTTCGAGTTGAAAAACTGTTTTTT.

The genes are TRBV28 and TRBJ1-4, with unresolved D. CDR1 is MDHEN and CDR2 is SYDVKM in the germline V gene. This CDR3 is built from 15 residues. V was pared by 5 bases and J by 2 bases, with 12 bases between. The CDR3 loop is CASSAPGWTNEKLFF. In nucleotides, the CDR3 is TGTGCCAGCAGTGCACCGGGGTGGACTAATGAAAAACTGTTTTTT.

The genes are TRBV27 and TRBJ2-6; TRBD2 is a possible D gene (6 bases). V was clipped by 8 bases and J by 0 bases, with 23 bases between them. This CDR3 is built from 19 residues. Germline V gene data show CDR1 as MNHEY and CDR2 as SMNVEV (reference sequence). The CDR3 nucleotides are TGTGCCAGCCCCGTTCGCCGGGGACTCTTAGGCTCTGGGGCCAACGTCCTGACTTTC. This sequence encodes CASPVRRGLLGSGANVLTF.

The chain carries TRBV6-1 and TRBJ2-1; 9 bases align to TRBD2. Germline V gives CDR1 MNHNS, CDR2 SASEGT. V lost 6 bases and J lost 12; bases outside the gene matches: 15. This CDR3 region has 15 residues. The CDR3 nucleotides read TGTGCCAGCAGGGAGGGGGCGGGAGGGATAGGTGGGCAGTTCTTC. Protein product: CASREGAGGIGGQFF.

The V call is TRBV29-1, the J call TRBJ2-4, with D possibly matching TRBD2 (5 bases). The V and J ends lost 6 bases and 6 bases respectively, with 21 bases between them. Germline CDR1 and CDR2: SQVTM and ANQGSEA. The CDR3 extends over 15 amino acids. The chain's CDR3 is CSVRRASFGLNIQYF. The CDR3 nucleotides are TGCAGCGTACGCCGGGCTAGCTTTGGGCTAAACATTCAGTACTTC.

The rearrangement links TRBV4-1 to TRBJ2-5, with D unclear. This CDR3 has 16 amino acids. Germline-derived CDR1 and CDR2 are MGHRA and YSYEKL. V was cut by 1 base and J by 2 bases, with 14 bases left in between. The CDR3 sequence: CASSQGLGRNQETQYF. The CDR3 DNA follows: TGCGCCAGCAGCCAAGGTCTCGGCAGGAATCAAGAGACCCAGTACTTC.

V usage is TRBV7-9 and J usage is TRBJ1-1; unclear D gene. V lost 2 bases to trimming and J lost 6 bases, with 19 bases between them. The CDR3 length is 16 residues. The germline V gene has CDR1 SEHNR and CDR2 FQNEAQ (reference sequence). Here the CDR3 DNA reads TGTGCCAGCAGCTTACTAGGTAGGGCCAAAGACGCTGAAGCTTTCTTT. Translated, it gives CASSLLGRAKDAEAFF. The complete variable domain, with remaining parts taken from reference TRBV7-9 and TRBJ1-1, reads DTGVSQNPRHKITKRGQNVTFRCDPISEHNRLYWYRQTLGQGPEFLTYFQNEAQLEKSRLLSDRFSAERPKGSFSTLEIQRTEQGDSAMYLCASSLLGRAKDAEAFFGQGTRLTVV.

The chain is built from TRBV11-2 and TRBJ2-7, with 8 bases fitting TRBD1. This CDR3 region has 15 residues. Germline V lookup: CDR1 SGHAT, CDR2 FQNNGV. The junction had 8 bases not matched to a gene; V was cut back by 4 bases and J by 3 bases. The CDR3 loop is CASSSGTGSLYEQYF. In DNA form, the CDR3 reads TGTGCCAGCAGCTCGGGGACAGGTTCCCTCTACGAGCAGTACTTC.

The V gene is TRBV6-5, the J gene TRBJ2-5, with D perhaps matching TRBD1 or TRBD2 (5 bases each). Germline V gene data show CDR1 as MNHEY and CDR2 as SVGAGI. Trimming left V 7 bases short and J 5 bases short, with 14 bases between. The CDR3 consists of 13 residues. The CDR3 here is CASTNPGRETQYF. CDR3 coding DNA: TGTGCCAGCACCAACCCGGGACGGGAGACCCAGTACTTC.

The CDR3 sequence: CSAKRDLEFF. The CDR3, as DNA: TGCAGTGCTAAACGGGACCTCGAGTTCTTC. The rearrangement links TRBV20-1 to TRBJ2-1, with D perhaps TRBD1 or TRBD2 (5 bases each). Germline V lookup: CDR1 DFQATT, CDR2 SNEGSKA (reference sequence). Deletions cut 4 bases from V and 14 bases from J, with 12 bases between. There are 10 residues in the CDR3.

This clone was counted between two and nine times. This sequence joins TRBV28 and TRBJ2-7; no clear D gene. The CDR3 runs 13 residues. The germline V gene encodes CDR1 MDHEN and CDR2 SYDVKM. V shed 3 bases and J shed 2 bases, with 8 bases lying between them. CDR3 bases: TGTGCCAGCAGTTTTGACCGAACCTACGAGCAGTACTTC. Residues: CASSFDRTYEQYF.

The chain carries TRBV30 and TRBJ2-1; 8 bases fit TRBD1. The CDR3 totals 14 residues. After removal of 5 bases from V and 7 bases from J, the junction contained 10 bases not matched to a gene. Germline CDR1 is GTSNPN and CDR2 is SVGIG (reference sequence). The CDR3 loop reads CAWGGTGGRNEQFF. CDR3 coding DNA: TGTGCCTGGGGGGGGACAGGCGGCAGGAATGAGCAGTTCTTC.

This chain joins TRBV7-8 and TRBJ2-5; TRBD1 aligns across 7 bases. The junction had 5 bases not matched to a gene; V was cut back by 0 bases and J by 1 base. The CDR3 is 16 residues long. CDR1 is SGHVS and CDR2 is FQNEAQ in the germline V gene. CDR3 loop: CASSLATGMGQETQYF. The CDR3 DNA follows: TGTGCCAGCAGCTTAGCGACAGGGATGGGCCAAGAGACCCAGTACTTC.

This sequence joins TRBV19 and TRBJ1-3, with D possibly being TRBD1 (6 bases). The CDR3 sequence is 13 residues long. Germline assignment: CDR1 LNHDA and CDR2 SQIVND (reference sequence). Trimming left V 6 bases short and J 2 bases short, with 8 bases between. CDR3 nucleotide sequence: TGTGCCAGTAGCTGGACAGCTGGAAACACCATATATTTT. It is translated as CASSWTAGNTIYF. Supplemented by reference TRBV19 and TRBJ1-3, the full variable domain reads DGGITQSPKYLFRKEGQNVTLSCEQNLNHDAMYWYRQDPGQGLRLIYYSQIVNDFQKGDIAEGYSVSREKKESFPLTVTSAQKNPTAFYLCASSWTAGNTIYFGEGSWLTVV.

The chain has TRBV11-1 and TRBJ2-5; 7 bases are shared with TRBD1. V dropped 4 bases and J dropped 3; count of bases not matched to a gene: 2. The CDR3 loop spans 13 amino acids. Germline V lookup: CDR1 SGHAT, CDR2 FQDESV (reference sequence). The CDR3 sequence: CASSSTGKETQYF. CDR3 DNA: TGTGCCAGCAGCTCGACAGGGAAAGAGACCCAGTACTTC.

The chain recombines TRBV19 with TRBJ2-5; tentative D call: TRBD1 (6 bases). Germline V gene sequence: CDR1 LNHDA, CDR2 SQIVND (reference sequence). The germline V and J ends were trimmed by 5 bases and 8 bases, with 21 bases remaining between them. CDR3 length equals 15 residues. CDR3 sequence reads: CASSVTRDTGETQYF. The CDR3 region has the DNA TGTGCCAGTAGTGTAACACGGGACACCGGAGAAACCCAGTACTTC.

The chain's CDR3 is CSVTGTAYTEAFF. CDR3 in DNA: TGCAGCGTTACCGGGACAGCGTACACTGAAGCTTTCTTT. The chain recombines TRBV29-1 with TRBJ1-1; TRBD1 matches 7 bases. With V trimmed by 5 bases and J by 3 bases, 6 bases remained unmatched. The CDR3 consists of 13 residues. CDR1 is SQVTM, CDR2 ANQGSEA, per germline.

The chain joins TRBV5-1 to TRBJ2-7; D possibly matches TRBD1 or TRBD2 (5 bases each). Trimming removed 1 base from V and 3 bases from J, with 11 bases in between. Germline-derived CDR1 and CDR2 are SGHRS and YFSETQ. The CDR3 spans 14 residues. Here the CDR3 reads CASSLSGSSYEQYF. The CDR3 nucleotides read TGCGCCAGCAGCTTGTCAGGGAGTAGCTACGAGCAGTACTTC.

The V and J genes are TRBV28 and TRBJ2-1, with 8 bases matching TRBD2. Germline V gives CDR1 MDHEN, CDR2 SYDVKM. V lost 1 base, J lost 6 bases, and 8 bases stayed unmatched. The CDR3 is made up of 16 amino acids. CDR3 DNA sequence: TGTGCCAGCAGTTTATTGCGCGGGAGGATTTTCAATGAGCAGTTCTTC. Residues: CASSLLRGRIFNEQFF.